This entry describes one T cell receptor (beta chain). PCR was performed using 60 Vbeta and 13 Jbeta primers. Sequencing was performed with immunoSEQ multiplex PCR; in TCRdb, only in-frame clones are kept and a portion is missing. The top ten clones hold less than 2% of a sample with a few hundred thousand clones, 75% of them seen once. The data originate from a study of cytomegalovirus exposure and HLA in healthy donors. The specimen sequenced was PBMCs. This TCR was recovered from a woman aged 25 to 39 in good health and CMV-seronegative.

The CDR3 DNA reads as TGTGCCAGCAGTTTACAGGATACTGGAAACACCATATATTTT. It encodes CASSLQDTGNTIYF. This chain links TRBV6-5 with TRBJ1-3; tentatively, D is TRBD1 (5 bases). Germline V gives CDR1 MNHEY, CDR2 SVGAGI. The germline V and J ends were trimmed by 4 bases and 2 bases, with 9 bases remaining between them. The CDR3 spans 14 residues.